A selection of T cell receptor beta chains follows, all from one sample in a study of cytomegalovirus exposure and HLA in healthy donors. Sequencing used immunoSEQ multiplex PCR; TCRdb keeps in-frame clones, though not all of them. Among 150,000 to 200,000 clones listed, about 87% were seen once. Sample: PBMCs. These receptors all stem from a woman younger than 30 in good health and CMV-seronegative. The CDR3 runs from the conserved cysteine through the conserved F or W. The D gene is left open where the match is weak. Not every row has a clone size; where given, it reads once, few, many or a size class.

>TRBV11-2|once|TRBD1|TRBJ1-3
CASSPTGGEGNTIYF
TGTGCCAGCAGCCCTACAGGGGGCGAAGGAAACACCATATATTTT
>TRBV20-1|-|-|TRBJ1-4
CSVRAEKLFF
TGCAGTGTTCGCGCGGAAAAACTGTTTTTT
>TRBV28|-|-|TRBJ1-4
CASSWPGGATNEKLFF
TGTGCCAGCAGTTGGCCGGGGGGGGCAACTAATGAAAAACTGTTTTTT
>TRBV6-5|-|-|TRBJ1-1
CATRGEYTEAFF
TGTGCCACCCGCGGGGAGTACACTGAAGCTTTCTTT
>TRBV30|-|-|TRBJ2-2
CAWSVLPRRELFF
TGTGCCTGGAGTGTACTTCCCCGCCGGGAGCTGTTTTTT
>TRBV2|-|-|TRBJ1-1
CASSQGENTEAFF
TGTGCCAGCAGCCAAGGAGAGAACACTGAAGCTTTCTTT
>TRBV10-3|few|-|TRBJ1-5
CAISARQVRNSNQPQHF
TGTGCCATCAGTGCTAGACAGGTCCGCAATAGCAATCAGCCCCAGCATTTT
>TRBV6-1|-|-|TRBJ1-2
CASSEGGHDGYTF
TGTGCCAGCAGTGAAGGGGGACACGATGGCTACACCTTC
>TRBV19|-|TRBD2|TRBJ2-1
CASTSESSGKNEQFF
TGTGCCTCTACATCGGAGTCTAGCGGGAAGAATGAGCAGTTCTTC
>TRBV30|-|-|TRBJ1-5
CAWADSGGQPQHF
TGTGCCTGGGCGGACTCAGGAGGCCAGCCCCAGCATTTT
>TRBV7-9|-|-|TRBJ2-3
CASSPSTDTQYF
TGTGCCAGCAGCCCGAGCACAGATACGCAGTATTTT
>TRBV5-6|few|TRBD1|TRBJ2-1
CASGTGGIYEQFF
TGTGCCAGCGGGACAGGGGGCATCTATGAGCAGTTCTTC
>TRBV27|-|TRBD1|TRBJ1-4
CASSSRTGTGGGKLFF
TGTGCCAGCAGTTCCAGGACCGGGACAGGGGGAGGAAAACTGTTTTTT
>TRBV5-1|-|-|TRBJ2-2
CASSFRQNTGELFF
TGCGCCAGCAGCTTTCGACAGAACACCGGGGAGCTGTTTTTT
>TRBV9|-|TRBD2|TRBJ2-1
CASSVGSGGGLGYNEQFF
TGTGCCAGCAGCGTAGGTAGCGGGGGGGGTTTAGGGTACAATGAGCAGTTCTTC
>TRBV27|once|-|TRBJ1-5
CASSPDSSRAQHF
TGTGCCAGCAGCCCCGACAGTAGCAGGGCCCAGCATTTT
>TRBV5-1|-|-|TRBJ2-1
CASSWGEGESNNEQFF
TGCGCCAGCAGCTGGGGGGAGGGGGAGTCGAACAATGAGCAGTTCTTC
>TRBV19|-|TRBD2|TRBJ2-3
CASRRVAGALGDTQYF
TGTGCCAGTAGGAGAGTAGCGGGGGCCCTGGGGGATACGCAGTATTTT
>TRBV6-1|-|TRBD2|TRBJ2-1
CASSELTSGAFNEQFF
TGTGCCAGCAGTGAATTGACTAGCGGGGCATTCAATGAGCAGTTCTTC
>TRBV29-1|-|TRBD1|TRBJ1-2
CSADVGQVNYGYTF
TGCAGCGCCGACGTGGGACAGGTTAACTATGGCTACACCTTC
>TRBV7-2|-|-|TRBJ1-1
CASSLEGPGAFF
TGTGCCAGCAGCTTAGAAGGTCCGGGAGCTTTCTTT
>TRBV2|-|-|TRBJ2-7
CASKGTQYKTYEQYF
TGTGCCAGCAAGGGGACACAATACAAAACCTACGAGCAGTACTTC
>TRBV2|few|-|TRBJ1-1
CASSEVAMAFF
TGTGCCAGCAGTGAAGTCGCTATGGCTTTCTTT
>TRBV5-1|few|-|TRBJ1-1
CASSRGRNTEAFF
TGCGCCAGCAGTCGAGGGCGGAACACTGAAGCTTTCTTT
>TRBV28|-|-|TRBJ1-2
CASLSGVDYGYTF
TGTGCCAGCCTTAGCGGGGTTGACTATGGCTACACCTTC
>TRBV27|once|TRBD2|TRBJ2-1
CASSILAGGYNEQFF
TGTGCCAGCAGTATACTAGCGGGGGGATACAATGAGCAGTTCTTC
>TRBV5-6|-|-|TRBJ1-6
CASSQLEGIGMYSPLHF
TGTGCCAGCAGCCAGTTGGAGGGGATTGGTATGTATTCACCCCTCCACTTT
>TRBV6-6|-|-|TRBJ1-4
CASSQDWEKLFF
TGTGCCAGCAGTCAGGATTGGGAAAAACTGTTTTTT
>TRBV4-1|-|-|TRBJ2-7
CFFFKQKAAYEQYF
TGCTTTTTTTTCAAGCAGAAGGCGGCATACGAGCAGTACTTC
>TRBV7-9|-|-|TRBJ2-4
CASSFAGQKLLAKNIQYF
TGTGCCAGCAGCTTTGCGGGACAGAAGCTTTTAGCCAAAAACATTCAGTACTTC
>TRBV2|-|-|TRBJ2-1
CASSLTWALNEQFF
TGTGCCAGCAGCCTCACCTGGGCCCTAAATGAGCAGTTCTTC
>TRBV5-1|-|-|TRBJ2-7
CASSPRARDEEQYF
TGCGCCAGCAGCCCGCGGGCCCGAGATGAGGAGCAGTACTTC
>TRBV6-5|-|TRBD1|TRBJ1-1
CASSGTGVNTEAFF
TGTGCCAGCAGTGGGACAGGCGTGAACACTGAAGCTTTCTTT
>TRBV5-1|-|TRBD2|TRBJ2-1
CASSLVRTSGASSTSYNEQFF
TGCGCCAGCAGCTTGGTCCGGACTAGCGGCGCCTCATCCACTTCCTACAATGAGCAGTTCTTC
>TRBV29-1|-|-|TRBJ2-5
CSVGGHWETQYF
TGCAGCGTGGGGGGTCACTGGGAGACCCAGTACTTC
>TRBV2|-|TRBD1|TRBJ2-5
CASMRGQGSQETQYF
TGTGCCAGCATGAGGGGGCAGGGATCCCAAGAGACCCAGTACTTC
>TRBV7-9|-|TRBD1|TRBJ2-7
CSSSNGTGSSYEQYF
TGTTCCAGCAGCAACGGGACAGGCAGCTCCTACGAGCAGTACTTC
>TRBV15|-|-|TRBJ1-2
CATSTRGAYGYTF
TGTGCCACCAGCACGCGGGGAGCCTATGGCTACACCTTC